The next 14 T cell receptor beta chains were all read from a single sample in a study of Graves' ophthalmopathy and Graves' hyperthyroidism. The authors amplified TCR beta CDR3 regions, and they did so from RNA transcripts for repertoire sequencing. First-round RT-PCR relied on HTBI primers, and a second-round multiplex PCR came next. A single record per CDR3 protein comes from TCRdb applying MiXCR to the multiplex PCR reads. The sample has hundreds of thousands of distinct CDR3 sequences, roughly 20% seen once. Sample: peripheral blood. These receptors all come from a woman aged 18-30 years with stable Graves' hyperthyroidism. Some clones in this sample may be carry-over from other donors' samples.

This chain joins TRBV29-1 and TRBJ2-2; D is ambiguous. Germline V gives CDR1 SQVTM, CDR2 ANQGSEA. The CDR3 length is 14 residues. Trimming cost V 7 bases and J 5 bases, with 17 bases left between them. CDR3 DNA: TGCAGCGCGCTAGAATCCCAGGCGACCGGGGAGCTGTTTTTT. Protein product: CSALESQATGELFF.

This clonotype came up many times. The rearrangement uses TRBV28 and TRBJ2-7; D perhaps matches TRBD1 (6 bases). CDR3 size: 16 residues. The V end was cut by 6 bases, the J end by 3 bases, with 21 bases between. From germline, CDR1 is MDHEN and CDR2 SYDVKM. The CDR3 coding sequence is TGTGCCAGCAGCCAAACCGAAATAGGACAGATCTACGAGCAGTACTTC. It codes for CASSQTEIGQIYEQYF.

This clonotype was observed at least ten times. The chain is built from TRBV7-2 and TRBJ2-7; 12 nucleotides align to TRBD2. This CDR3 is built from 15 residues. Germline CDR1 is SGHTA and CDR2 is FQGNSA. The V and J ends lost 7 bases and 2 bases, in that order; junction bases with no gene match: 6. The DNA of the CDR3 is TGTGCCAGCACCACCGGACTAGCGGGGACCTACGAGCAGTACTTC. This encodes CASTTGLAGTYEQYF.

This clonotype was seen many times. The CDR3 protein is CSVVLPGTGPGGTQYF. In DNA, the CDR3 is TGCAGTGTCGTACTCCCCGGGACAGGTCCCGGCGGGACCCAGTACTTC. The chain is built from TRBV20-1 and TRBJ2-5; 8 nucleotides agree with TRBD1. V shed 7 bases and J 7 bases; nucleotides not matched to a gene: 20. This CDR3 is 16 amino acids long. Germline V gene lookup returns CDR1 DFQATT and CDR2 SNEGSKA (reference sequence).

This CDR3 is CASSTYTGSGANVLTF. The CDR3 nucleotides are TGTGCCAGCAGTACCTATACAGGGTCTGGGGCCAACGTCCTGACTTTC. The rearrangement uses TRBV6-5 and TRBJ2-6, with a weak D call TRBD1 (6 bases). Deletions cut 5 bases from V and 1 base from J, with 12 bases between. The CDR3 totals 16 residues. Germline assignment: CDR1 MNHEY and CDR2 SVGAGI.

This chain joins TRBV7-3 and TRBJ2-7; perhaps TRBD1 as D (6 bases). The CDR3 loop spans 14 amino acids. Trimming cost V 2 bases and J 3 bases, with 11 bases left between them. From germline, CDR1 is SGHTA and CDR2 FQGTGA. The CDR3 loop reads CASSLLGAYYEQYF. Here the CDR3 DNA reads TGTGCCAGCAGCTTATTGGGGGCCTACTACGAGCAGTACTTC.

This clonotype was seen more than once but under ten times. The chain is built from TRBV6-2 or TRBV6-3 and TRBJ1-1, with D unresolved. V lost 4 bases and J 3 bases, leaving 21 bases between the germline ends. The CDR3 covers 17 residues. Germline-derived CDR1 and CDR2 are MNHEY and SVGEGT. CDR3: CASSSPLPGNTDTEAFF. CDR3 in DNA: TGTGCCAGCAGTTCCCCCTTACCCGGCAACACCGACACTGAAGCTTTCTTT.

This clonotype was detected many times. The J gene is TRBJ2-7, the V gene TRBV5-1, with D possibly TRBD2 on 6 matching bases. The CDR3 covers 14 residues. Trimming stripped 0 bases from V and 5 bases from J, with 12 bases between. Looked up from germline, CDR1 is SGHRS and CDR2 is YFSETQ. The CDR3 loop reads CASSLVYPGDEQYF. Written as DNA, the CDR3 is TGCGCCAGCAGCTTGGTGTATCCGGGAGACGAGCAGTACTTC.

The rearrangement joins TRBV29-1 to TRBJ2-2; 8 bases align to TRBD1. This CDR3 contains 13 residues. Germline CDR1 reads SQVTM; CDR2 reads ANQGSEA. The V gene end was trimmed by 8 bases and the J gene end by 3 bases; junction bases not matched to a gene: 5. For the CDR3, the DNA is TGCAGCATCCGGGACAGGTACACCGGGGAGCTGTTTTTT. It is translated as CSIRDRYTGELFF.

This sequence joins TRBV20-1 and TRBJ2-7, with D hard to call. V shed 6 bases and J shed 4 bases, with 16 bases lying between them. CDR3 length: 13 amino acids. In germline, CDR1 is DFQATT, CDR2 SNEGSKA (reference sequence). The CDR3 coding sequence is TGCAGTGCCCCCGGGCCCGGTCGGTACGAGCAGTACTTC. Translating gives CSAPGPGRYEQYF.

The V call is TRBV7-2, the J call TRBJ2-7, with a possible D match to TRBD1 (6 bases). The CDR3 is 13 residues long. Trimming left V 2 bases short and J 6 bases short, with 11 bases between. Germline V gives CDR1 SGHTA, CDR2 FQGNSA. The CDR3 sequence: CASSLTSRGEQYF. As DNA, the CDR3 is TGTGCCAGCAGCTTAACTTCCAGGGGCGAGCAGTACTTC.

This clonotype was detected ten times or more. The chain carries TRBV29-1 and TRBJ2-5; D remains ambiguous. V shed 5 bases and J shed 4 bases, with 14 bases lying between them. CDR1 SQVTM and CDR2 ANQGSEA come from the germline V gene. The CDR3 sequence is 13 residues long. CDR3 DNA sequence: TGCAGCGTTTTCGACCCCCCCGCAGAGACCCAGTACTTC. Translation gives CSVFDPPAETQYF.

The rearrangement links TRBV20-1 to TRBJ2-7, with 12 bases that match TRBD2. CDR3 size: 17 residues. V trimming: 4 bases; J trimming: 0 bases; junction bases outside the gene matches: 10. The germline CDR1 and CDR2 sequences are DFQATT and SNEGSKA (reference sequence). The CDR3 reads CSATSTSGRPSSYEQYF. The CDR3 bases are TGCAGTGCTACCTCGACTAGCGGGAGACCAAGCTCCTACGAGCAGTACTTC.

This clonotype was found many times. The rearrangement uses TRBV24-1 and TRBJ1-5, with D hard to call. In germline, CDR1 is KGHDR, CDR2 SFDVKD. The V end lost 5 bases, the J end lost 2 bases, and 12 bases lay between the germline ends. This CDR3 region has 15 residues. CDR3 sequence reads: CATSGEGVGNQPQHF. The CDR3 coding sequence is TGTGCCACCAGTGGAGAGGGCGTTGGCAATCAGCCCCAGCATTTT.